This T cell receptor (beta chain) was obtained from a study of post-analysis software for immune sequencing data. Findings of the study overall: Patients showed TRBV5-6, TRBV5-1 and TRBV20-1 among five TRBV segments more frequent than in controls. Those with multiple sclerosis, the patient group, showed significantly lower normalized Chao1 diversity than controls.

Comments on this clonotype: As yet, its antigen is unknown.

Every TCR beta cDNA library bore unique molecular identifiers. TCRdb ran MiXCR on the PCR reads and lists one entry per CDR3 protein. Of approximately 730,000 distinct CDR3 sequences listed, roughly 30% were seen once; the top ten hold 0.5% to 0.6%. Germline loops: CDR1 DFQATT, CDR2 SNEGSKA (reference sequence). J was trimmed by 4 bases and V by 3 bases; bases with no gene match: 6. The CDR3 loop spans 14 amino acids. Sequences were obtained from blood. This clonotype originated in a girl between 5 and 17 years old with multiple sclerosis. The gene calls are TRBV20-1 and TRBJ2-3, with TRBD2 matching 8 bases. The CDR3 loop reads CSASRGGLPDTQYF. The CDR3 nucleotides read TGCAGTGCTAGCCGGGGGGGCTTGCCAGATACGCAGTATTTT.